The present entry profiles one TCR beta chain with its context. Its antigen is unidentified. In TCRdb, the 5' RACE reads were re-called with MiXCR into one record per CDR3 protein. The table has over 700,000 distinct CDR3 sequences, under 20% seen once. The data are from a study of CD8 T cells in ankylosing spondylitis. General study points: A CD8+ phenotype characterized the disease-linked clones, which were relatively rare in peripheral blood. Characteristic of ankylosing spondylitis blood, it appeared, was a TCR beta motif comprising several highly homologous variants.

This CDR3 comprises 17 residues. The V segment lost 0 bases and the J segment 4 bases; nucleotides outside the gene matches: 11. Germline V gives CDR1 LGHNA, CDR2 YSLEER. Input material: blood, either unsorted or a sorted T cell fraction (not recorded which). The J gene is TRBJ2-7, the V gene TRBV4-3; 8 bases align to TRBD2. The sequence was obtained from a male donor with ankylosing spondylitis. In DNA form, the CDR3 reads TGCGCCAGCAGCCAAGAGGCTGGAGCGGGAGTGTGGTACGAGCAGTACTTC. Translation gives CASSQEAGAGVWYEQYF.